These T cell receptor beta chains were read from a single sample in a study of post-analysis software for immune sequencing data. TCRdb passed the PCR reads through MiXCR, listing each CDR3 protein once. The repertoire includes about 210,000 distinct CDR3 sequences, 29% of them detected once, and more than 3% sits in the top ten. The sequencing sample was made of blood. The receptors come from a girl aged 2-17 years with multiple sclerosis. The CDR3 runs from the conserved cysteine through the conserved F or W. Each record gives: D gene, J gene, clone size, V gene, CDR3 protein, CDR3 DNA. D genes are given only for firm matches. Size is stated for part of the rows, as once, few or many counts, or as a class when the clone is expanded.

>TRBD1|TRBJ1-2|many|TRBV12-3/TRBV12-4
CASKVGQVYGYTF
TGTGCCAGCAAGGTGGGACAGGTTTACGGCTACACCTTC
>TRBD2|TRBJ2-7|many|TRBV5-6
CASSLAQGGLVYEQYF
TGTGCCAGCAGCTTGGCCCAGGGAGGGCTCGTCTACGAGCAGTACTTC
>TRBD2|TRBJ2-3|-|TRBV7-2
CASSLGVAGASTDTQYF
TGTGCCAGCAGCTTAGGAGTAGCGGGGGCTAGCACAGATACGCAGTATTTT
>TRBD1|TRBJ1-5|few|TRBV20-1
CSARLLGQGRQPQHF
TGCAGTGCTAGACTCCTCGGACAGGGTCGGCAGCCCCAGCATTTT
>-|TRBJ2-1|-|TRBV4-1
CASSLTFPLLSSYNEQFF
TGCGCCAGCAGCCTCACCTTCCCCCTATTAAGCTCCTACAATGAGCAGTTCTTC
>-|TRBJ1-2|-|TRBV7-9
CASSLEGANYGYTF
TGTGCCAGCAGCTTAGAGGGAGCTAACTATGGCTACACCTTC
>TRBD1|TRBJ1-1|-|TRBV19
CASSIDRDRNTEAFF
TGTGCCAGTAGTATCGACAGGGACAGGAACACTGAAGCTTTCTTT
>-|TRBJ1-2|many|TRBV29-1
CSVHSLANYGYTF
TGCAGCGTTCACAGCCTAGCTAACTATGGCTACACCTTC
>-|TRBJ1-3|-|TRBV6-2/TRBV6-3
CASSLRGSSGNTIYF
TGTGCCAGCAGCCTCCGGGGGAGCTCTGGAAACACCATATATTTT
>-|TRBJ1-6|many|TRBV5-5
CASSPHPDSPLHF
TGTGCCAGCAGCCCCCATCCCGATTCACCCCTCCACTTT
>-|TRBJ1-5|many|TRBV12-3/TRBV12-4
CASSFVGGNQPQHF
TGTGCCAGCAGTTTTGTTGGGGGCAATCAGCCCCAGCATTTT
>-|TRBJ2-7|few|TRBV28
CASSVNEQYF
TGTGCCAGCAGTGTCAACGAGCAGTACTTC
>-|TRBJ2-1|many|TRBV5-1
CASTRGGSSYNEQFF
TGCGCCAGCACCCGGGGCGGTAGCTCCTACAATGAGCAGTTCTTC
>-|TRBJ2-1|-|TRBV27
CASSLGAPGSDNEQFF
TGTGCCAGCAGTTTGGGTGCTCCCGGGTCCGACAATGAGCAGTTCTTC
>TRBD1|TRBJ2-7|many|TRBV29-1
CSARGTGDSYEQYF
TGCAGCGCCCGGGGGACAGGGGATTCCTACGAGCAGTACTTC
>-|TRBJ2-1|few|TRBV12-3/TRBV12-4
CASRPQDNERFF
TGTGCCAGCCGCCCCCAGGACAATGAGCGGTTCTTC
>-|TRBJ1-1|few|TRBV5-1
CASSLDNRLGNTEAFF
TGCGCCAGCAGCTTGGACAACAGGTTGGGGAACACTGAAGCTTTCTTT
>-|TRBJ1-3|-|TRBV20-1
CSAITGPPAGSGNTIYF
TGCAGTGCCATTACAGGTCCCCCCGCTGGCTCTGGAAACACCATATATTTT
>-|TRBJ2-7|-|TRBV3-1
CASSPPFGSSYEQYF
TGTGCCAGCAGCCCCCCCTTCGGAAGCTCCTACGAGCAGTACTTC
>-|TRBJ2-2|-|TRBV30
CAWSVHSLTGELFF
TGTGCCTGGAGTGTCCACAGCCTCACCGGGGAGCTGTTTTTT
>TRBD1|TRBJ2-1|many|TRBV6-4
CASSADRVNEQFF
TGTGCCAGCAGTGCTGACAGGGTGAATGAGCAGTTCTTC
>TRBD1|TRBJ1-2|-|TRBV25-1
CASRKTGASNGYTF
TGTGCCAGCAGGAAGACAGGGGCGAGTAATGGCTACACCTTC
>-|TRBJ1-5|-|TRBV28
CASSFGFLSNQPQHF
TGTGCCAGCAGTTTCGGGTTTTTAAGCAATCAGCCCCAGCATTTT
>TRBD1|TRBJ1-5|-|TRBV4-1
CASSHGDSYQPQHF
TGCGCCAGCAGCCATGGGGACAGCTATCAGCCCCAGCATTTT
>-|TRBJ1-4|few|TRBV19
CAPRGGPGWDEKLFF
TGTGCCCCCCGGGGGGGACCAGGATGGGATGAAAAACTGTTTTTT
>-|TRBJ1-1|-|TRBV10-3
CAISDQWPEAFF
TGTGCCATCAGTGACCAATGGCCTGAAGCTTTCTTT
>-|TRBJ2-1|many|TRBV28
CASSLRGSYNEQFF
TGTGCCAGCAGTTTAAGGGGGTCCTACAATGAGCAGTTCTTC
>TRBD2|TRBJ2-1|many|TRBV6-5
CASSYLAGGHYNEQFF
TGTGCCAGCAGTTACCTAGCGGGGGGGCACTACAATGAGCAGTTCTTC
>-|TRBJ1-5|few|TRBV5-5
CASSFTPDQPQHF
TGTGCCAGCAGCTTCACACCTGATCAGCCCCAGCATTTT
>-|TRBJ1-2|-|TRBV7-9
CACSARHYGYTF
TGTGCCTGCAGCGCCAGACATTATGGCTACACCTTC
>TRBD2|TRBJ2-1|many|TRBV5-1
CASSLGLAGGYNEQFF
TGCGCCAGCAGCTTGGGGCTAGCGGGGGGTTACAATGAGCAGTTCTTC